Listed below are T cell receptor beta chains from one sample, sequenced in a study of T cells after yellow fever vaccination. TCRdb re-called the 5' RACE reads with MiXCR, one entry per CDR3 protein. The sample carries about 120,000 distinct CDR3 sequences, 7.5% to 10% recorded once. The material was CD8+ T cells sorted from PBMCs, obtained on the day of the yellow fever booster vaccination. The receptors were sampled from a man aged 18 to 30 who received the YFV17D yellow fever vaccine. CDR3s include the opening cysteine and the closing phenylalanine or tryptophan. D genes are given only for firm matches. Only some rows state a clone size, as once, few, many or a class for expanded clones.

D	V	size	J	DNA	CDR3
.	TRBV4-2	few	TRBJ2-4	TGTGCCAGCAGCCAAGATCCGGACATTCAGTACTTC	CASSQDPDIQYF
.	TRBV6-2/TRBV6-3	.	TRBJ2-5	TGTGCCAGCAGTTCTCCAGGGGTGGGGCAAGAGACCCAGTACTTC	CASSSPGVGQETQYF
.	TRBV7-8	few	TRBJ2-1	TGTGCCAGCAGCCAATTGTACGGGGGCCGGGGTGAGCAGTTCTTC	CASSQLYGGRGEQFF
.	TRBV7-2	few	TRBJ1-2	TGTGCCAGCAGCTCCCGGGACAAACCCTTCTATGGCTACACCTTC	CASSSRDKPFYGYTF
TRBD2	TRBV7-9	few	TRBJ2-1	TGTGCCAGCAGCTCCCGTGGGGATAGGACTAGCGGGGATAACAATGAGCAGTTCTTC	CASSSRGDRTSGDNNEQFF
TRBD1	TRBV27	few	TRBJ2-3	TGTGCCAGCAGTCCACATTCAACAGGGGTCACAGATACGCAGTATTTT	CASSPHSTGVTDTQYF
.	TRBV6-4	few	TRBJ1-1	TGTGCCAGCAGTGACTCGATTGAAAGGGTCGGTGAAGCTTTCTTT	CASSDSIERVGEAFF
.	TRBV5-4	few	TRBJ1-2	TGTGCCAGCTTCGGCCAGGGCGGAATCCCCGGTGGCTACACCTTC	CASFGQGGIPGGYTF
.	TRBV7-3	few	TRBJ1-1	TGTGCCAGCAGCCCATCGACAGGAATGAACACTGAAGCTTTCTTT	CASSPSTGMNTEAFF
.	TRBV6-2/TRBV6-3	.	TRBJ2-1	TGTGCCAGCAGTGGGCCCAGGGTAGATGAGCAGTTCTTC	CASSGPRVDEQFF
.	TRBV7-3	.	TRBJ2-1	TGTGCCAGCAGCTTAACTCTAACGGGCGGCTTGGGGGAGCAGTTCTTC	CASSLTLTGGLGEQFF
.	TRBV5-1	many	TRBJ2-2	TGCGCCAGCAGCCGGCGGCAGGGTTCGGTCACCGGGGAGCTGTTTTTT	CASSRRQGSVTGELFF
.	TRBV4-1	few	TRBJ1-2	TGCGCCAGCAGCCAAGAGCAGGGGTGGGTGGAGAGTGGCTACACCTTC	CASSQEQGWVESGYTF
.	TRBV10-2	.	TRBJ1-2	TGCGCCCGCAGCGAGCAGGGGACGGGCTATGGCTACACCTTC	CARSEQGTGYGYTF
.	TRBV27	few	TRBJ1-1	TGTGCCAGCAGTTTATCGATTTACACTGAAGCTTTCTTT	CASSLSIYTEAFF
.	TRBV5-1	.	TRBJ2-7	TGCGCCAGCGGGACGGGGAGCTCCTACGAGCAGTACTTC	CASGTGSSYEQYF
.	TRBV6-5	.	TRBJ1-4	TGTGCCAGCAGTTACTCCCGGGGTAATGAAAAACTGTTTTTT	CASSYSRGNEKLFF
.	TRBV4-1	many	TRBJ2-3	TGCGCCAGCAGCCAGAAGGGTGGCAAAAGCACAGATACGCAGTATTTT	CASSQKGGKSTDTQYF
.	TRBV11-2	few	TRBJ2-3	TGTGCCAGCAGCTTAGGTCTGGGGAGTGCGCAGTATTTT	CASSLGLGSAQYF
.	TRBV7-9	many	TRBJ2-5	TGTGCCAGCAGCTTAGCGCTGGTAGCGGCCTACCAAGAGACCCAGTACTTC	CASSLALVAAYQETQYF
.	TRBV4-3	.	TRBJ1-1	TGCGCCAGCAGCCAACCCGGGCGGGGGAACACTGAAGCTTTCTTT	CASSQPGRGNTEAFF
TRBD1	TRBV4-3	few	TRBJ2-7	TGCGCCAGCAGCCAAGATCATTGGACAGGGACATCATCCTACGAGCAGTACTTC	CASSQDHWTGTSSYEQYF
.	TRBV20-1	.	TRBJ2-3	TGCAGTGCTAGAGATCCCCGGGGAGCCTCCCTGCGCACAGATACGCAGTATTTT	CSARDPRGASLRTDTQYF
.	TRBV19	.	TRBJ1-6	TGTGCCAGTAGGACAGGAAATTCACCCCTCCACTTT	CASRTGNSPLHF